Each of the 18 T cell receptor beta chains below was sequenced from the same sample in a study of cytomegalovirus exposure and HLA in healthy donors. The PCR had 60 Vbeta and 13 Jbeta primers. Assay used: immunoSEQ multiplex PCR; TCRdb lists only in-frame clones, some missing. The profile shows 100,000 to 150,000 clones, 65% to 90% of them singletons. The material sequenced was PBMCs. The receptors come from a woman younger than 30 in good health and CMV-seropositive.

This sequence joins TRBV4-1 and TRBJ1-2, with 9 bases that match TRBD1. The CDR3 contains 15 residues. V gave up 1 base and J gave up 5 bases; unmatched junction bases: 5. The germline gives CDR1 MGHRA, CDR2 YSYEKL. DNA for the CDR3: TGCGCCAGCAGCCAAGGGACAGGGGACTGGTATGGCTACACCTTC. It codes for CASSQGTGDWYGYTF.

This clone showed up just once. The chain is built from TRBV18 and TRBJ2-7, with D perhaps TRBD2 (6 bases). The CDR3 runs to 13 residues. V lost 5 bases and J lost 3, with 11 bases in between. Germline lookup yields CDR1 KGHSH and CDR2 LQKENI. CDR3 DNA: TGTGCCAGCTCAGGCAACGGGGGCTACGAGCAGTACTTC. Protein product: CASSGNGGYEQYF.

This chain joins TRBV27 and TRBJ2-1; D is perhaps TRBD2 (5 bases). V was clipped by 6 bases and J by 7 bases, with 10 bases between them. The CDR3 spans 12 residues. The germline V gene encodes CDR1 MNHEY and CDR2 SMNVEV (reference sequence). The CDR3 reads CASRPTGNEQFF. The CDR3 DNA follows: TGTGCCAGCAGACCGACGGGAAATGAGCAGTTCTTC.

The V gene is TRBV7-6, the J gene TRBJ2-1, with D tentatively TRBD2 (6 bases). Per germline, CDR1 SGHVS and CDR2 FNYEAQ. CDR3 size: 14 residues. Trimming removed 4 bases from V and 6 bases from J, with 13 bases in between. The CDR3 loop reads CASSSRDFFNEQFF. CDR3 bases: TGTGCCAGCAGCTCTAGGGACTTCTTCAATGAGCAGTTCTTC.

This chain uses TRBV4-1 with TRBJ1-2; D possibly corresponds to TRBD1 (5 bases). The CDR3 is 15 amino acids. Trimming shortened V by 0 bases and J by 8 bases, and 16 bases separated the two germline ends. Germline lookup yields CDR1 MGHRA and CDR2 YSYEKL. The CDR3 sequence: CASSQEVGAVSGYTF. CDR3 in DNA: TGCGCCAGCAGCCAAGAAGTAGGGGCTGTTAGCGGCTACACCTTC.

This chain connects TRBV7-2 to TRBJ1-1, with 7 positions matching TRBD1. V shed 5 bases, J shed 5 bases, and the junction held 20 bases outside the gene matches. Per germline, CDR1 SGHTA and CDR2 FQGNSA. This CDR3 is 18 amino acids long. The CDR3 spells CASSPLGTDGTAITEAFF. CDR3 sequence (DNA): TGTGCCAGCAGCCCCTTAGGGACAGACGGGACGGCCATTACTGAAGCTTTCTTT.

This clone was counted a few times. This chain uses TRBV28 with TRBJ1-5; 7 positions match TRBD1. This CDR3 region has 17 residues. Germline V gene sequence: CDR1 MDHEN, CDR2 SYDVKM. Trimming removed 7 bases from V and 0 bases from J; junction bases left unmatched: 12. For the CDR3, the DNA is TGTGCCAGCAACATCCTCCTTCAGGGGGATAGCAATCAGCCCCAGCATTTT. Translation: CASNILLQGDSNQPQHF. The whole variable domain, filled in from reference TRBV28 and TRBJ1-5, reads DVKVTQSSRYLVKRTGEKVFLECVQDMDHENMFWYRQDPGLGLRLIYFSYDVKMKEKGDIPEGYSVSREKKERFSLILESASTNQTSMYLCASNILLQGDSNQPQHFGDGTRLSIL.

This sequence joins TRBV5-6 and TRBJ1-4; possibly TRBD1 for D (5 bases). V shed 4 bases and J shed 7 bases, with 17 bases lying between them. Germline CDR1 SGHDT, CDR2 YYEEEE. The CDR3 spans 15 residues. CDR3 protein: CASSSRWQGGEKLFF. The CDR3 DNA reads TGTGCCAGCAGCAGCCGGTGGCAGGGTGGTGAAAAACTGTTTTTT.

CDR3 loop: CASRMDSSYNSPLHF. DNA for the CDR3: TGTGCCAGCAGGATGGACAGCTCCTATAATTCACCCCTCCACTTT. The rearrangement links TRBV6-5 to TRBJ1-6, with a weak D call TRBD1 (6 bases). The V gene lost 6 bases and the J gene lost 0 bases, with 9 bases spanning the gap. The germline V gene has CDR1 MNHEY and CDR2 SVGAGI. This CDR3 contains 15 residues.

The gene calls are TRBV28 and TRBJ1-5, with 7 bases that match TRBD1. Germline-derived CDR1 and CDR2 are MDHEN and SYDVKM. This CDR3 has 17 amino acids. Trimming took 5 bases from V and 0 from J; bases not matched to a gene: 10. The CDR3 nucleotides read TGTGCCAGCAGTCCAGCTTGGGACAGAGTTAGCAATCAGCCCCAGCATTTT. Encoded protein: CASSPAWDRVSNQPQHF. The whole variable domain, remainder taken from reference TRBV28 and TRBJ1-5, is DVKVTQSSRYLVKRTGEKVFLECVQDMDHENMFWYRQDPGLGLRLIYFSYDVKMKEKGDIPEGYSVSREKKERFSLILESASTNQTSMYLCASSPAWDRVSNQPQHFGDGTRLSIL.

V gene TRBV27 combines with J gene TRBJ2-7; TRBD2 matches 7 bases. Germline CDR1 is MNHEY and CDR2 is SMNVEV (reference sequence). There are 14 residues in the CDR3. Trimming removed 7 bases from V and 1 base from J; junction bases left unmatched: 7. In nucleotides, the CDR3 is TGTGCCAGCACGCGCCTAGCGGATTCCTACGAGCAGTACTTC. This encodes CASTRLADSYEQYF.

In this sample, this clone turned up once. V usage is TRBV2 and J usage is TRBJ1-2; 10 bases align to TRBD1. Germline CDR1 and CDR2: SNHLY and FYNNEI. J was trimmed by 4 bases and V by 9 bases; bases with no gene match: 2. The CDR3 loop spans 12 amino acids. The CDR3 here is CARDRGAYGYTF. The CDR3 DNA follows: TGTGCCAGGGACAGGGGGGCCTATGGCTACACCTTC.

The chain recombines TRBV9 with TRBJ2-1; the D gene is possibly TRBD1 (5 bases). Trimming took off 0 bases at V and 6 bases at J, with 13 bases between the two ends. Looked up from germline, CDR1 is SGDLS and CDR2 is YYNGEE. The CDR3 spans 15 residues. The CDR3 loop reads CASSVEGVPFNEQFF. As DNA, the CDR3 is TGTGCCAGCAGCGTAGAAGGGGTCCCATTCAATGAGCAGTTCTTC.

This chain joins TRBV7-9 and TRBJ2-7, with D possibly matching TRBD1 (6 bases). This CDR3 has 15 residues. The V gene's germline CDR1 is SEHNR and CDR2 FQNEAQ (reference sequence). The V end lost 5 bases, the J end lost 2 bases, and 16 bases lay between the germline ends. The CDR3: CASSHPTGRPYEQYF. In DNA form, the CDR3 reads TGTGCCAGCAGCCACCCGACAGGCCGTCCCTACGAGCAGTACTTC.

The rearrangement links TRBV7-3 to TRBJ2-1; the match to TRBD2 covers 7 bases. Germline V gives CDR1 SGHTA, CDR2 FQGTGA. V lost 4 bases, J lost 6 bases, and 12 bases stayed unmatched. There are 16 residues in the CDR3. The CDR3 sequence: CASSSRSGEPPNEQFF. DNA for the CDR3: TGTGCCAGCAGCTCACGCAGCGGGGAGCCTCCCAATGAGCAGTTCTTC. Supplemented by reference TRBV7-3 and TRBJ2-1, the full variable domain reads GAGVSQTPSNKVTEKGKYVELRCDPISGHTALYWYRQSLGQGPEFLIYFQGTGAADDSGLPNDRFFAVRPEGSVSTLKIQRTERGDSAVYLCASSSRSGEPPNEQFFGPGTRLTVL.

This clone was seen only a few times. The J gene is TRBJ2-5, the V gene TRBV5-1; 11 positions agree with TRBD2. Germline CDR1 reads SGHRS; CDR2 reads YFSETQ. V gave up 0 bases and J gave up 3 bases; unmatched junction bases: 4. This CDR3 has 16 residues. The CDR3 nucleotides are TGCGCCAGCAGCTTGGGAGGGACTAGCGGTGAAGAGACCCAGTACTTC. Protein product: CASSLGGTSGEETQYF.

In this sample, this clone turned up a few times. J is TRBJ1-2 and V is TRBV6-5; tentatively, D is TRBD1 (5 bases). The CDR3 covers 16 residues. Germline-derived CDR1 and CDR2 are MNHEY and SVGAGI. Trimming took off 0 bases at V and 2 bases at J, with 13 bases between the two ends. The CDR3 loop is CASSYSGRDRNYGYTF. The CDR3 DNA is TGTGCCAGCAGTTACTCGGGGAGGGACCGAAACTATGGCTACACCTTC.

The chain joins TRBV7-9 to TRBJ2-1, with 9 nucleotides matching TRBD2. Germline CDR1 SEHNR, CDR2 FQNEAQ (reference sequence). The J segment lost 7 bases and the V segment lost 10 bases, leaving 14 bases of the junction unmatched. The CDR3 sequence is 15 residues long. CDR3 amino acids: CATWEGGGVVNEQFF. The CDR3 DNA reads TGTGCCACCTGGGAGGGCGGGGGGGTGGTAAATGAGCAGTTCTTC.